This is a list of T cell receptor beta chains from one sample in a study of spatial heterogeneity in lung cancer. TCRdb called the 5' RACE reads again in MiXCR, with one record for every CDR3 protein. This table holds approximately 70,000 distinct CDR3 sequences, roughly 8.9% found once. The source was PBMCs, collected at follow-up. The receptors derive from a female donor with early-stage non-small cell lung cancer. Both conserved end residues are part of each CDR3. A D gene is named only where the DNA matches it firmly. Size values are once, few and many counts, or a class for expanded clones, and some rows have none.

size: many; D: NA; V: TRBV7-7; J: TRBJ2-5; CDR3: CASSLNVGSSRETQYF
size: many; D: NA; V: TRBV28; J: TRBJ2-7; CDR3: CASSSGTYEQYF
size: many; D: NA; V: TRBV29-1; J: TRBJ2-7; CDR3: CSVGTYTSYEQYF
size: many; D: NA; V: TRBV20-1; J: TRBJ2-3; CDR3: CSARDGSTDTQYF
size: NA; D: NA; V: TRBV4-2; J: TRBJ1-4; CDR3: CASSQEAPNEKLFF
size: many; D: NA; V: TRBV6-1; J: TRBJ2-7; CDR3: CASSVESRFDEQYF
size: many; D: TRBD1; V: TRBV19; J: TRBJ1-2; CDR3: CASTFLGQIGYTF
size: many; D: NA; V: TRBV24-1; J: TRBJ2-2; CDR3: CATSRSATGELFF
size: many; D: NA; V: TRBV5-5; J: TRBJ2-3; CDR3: CASSLYGGADTQYF
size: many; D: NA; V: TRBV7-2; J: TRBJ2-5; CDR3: CASSLVATGEGQETQYF
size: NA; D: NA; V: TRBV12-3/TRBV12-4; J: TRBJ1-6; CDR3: CASTPEGFNSPLHF
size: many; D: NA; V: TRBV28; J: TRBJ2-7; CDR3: CATRRRGASYEQYF
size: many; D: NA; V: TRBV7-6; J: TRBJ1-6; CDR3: CASSRDLRSSPLHF
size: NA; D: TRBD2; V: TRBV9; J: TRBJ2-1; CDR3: CASSLGTSGSPWNEQFF
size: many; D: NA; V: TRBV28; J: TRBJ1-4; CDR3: CASTYTRSANEKLFF
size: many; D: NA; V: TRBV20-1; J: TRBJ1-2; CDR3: CSARAQEDYGYTF
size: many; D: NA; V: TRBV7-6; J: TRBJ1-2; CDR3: CASSRGTTNYGYTF
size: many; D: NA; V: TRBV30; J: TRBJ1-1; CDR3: CAWIVYTEAFF
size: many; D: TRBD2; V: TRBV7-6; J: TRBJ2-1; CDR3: CASSLGAAGGLYNEQFF
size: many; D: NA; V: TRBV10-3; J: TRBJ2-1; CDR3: CAISDTTRGGRYNEQFF
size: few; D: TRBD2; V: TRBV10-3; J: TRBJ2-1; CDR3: CATGTSGSYNEQFF
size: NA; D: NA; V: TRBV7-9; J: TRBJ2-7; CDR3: CASSVTSYEQYF
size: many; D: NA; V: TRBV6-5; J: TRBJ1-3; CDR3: CASSFGQTGNTIYF
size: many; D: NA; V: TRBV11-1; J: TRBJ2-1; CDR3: CASSLGYNNEQFF
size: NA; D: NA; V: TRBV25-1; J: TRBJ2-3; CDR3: CASSVSREISDTQYF
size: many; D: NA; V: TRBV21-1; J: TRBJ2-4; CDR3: CATGTSGSPRKNIQYF
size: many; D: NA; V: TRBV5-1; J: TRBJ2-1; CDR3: CASSLDTRGSSDEQFF
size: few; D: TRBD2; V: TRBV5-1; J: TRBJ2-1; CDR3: CASSFGLAGGRHGEQFF
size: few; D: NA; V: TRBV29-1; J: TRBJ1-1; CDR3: CSVVRGSVTEAFF
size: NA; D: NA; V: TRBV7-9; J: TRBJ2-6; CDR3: CASSFWVSGANVLTF
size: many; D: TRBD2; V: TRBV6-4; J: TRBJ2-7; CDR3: CASSDSTSGRVVRYEQYF
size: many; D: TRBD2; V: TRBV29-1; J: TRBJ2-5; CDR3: CSAGRGSETQYF
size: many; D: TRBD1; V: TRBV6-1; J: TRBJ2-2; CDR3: CASPDRGSNTGELFF
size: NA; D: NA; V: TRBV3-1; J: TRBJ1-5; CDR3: CASSQDAGYQPQHF
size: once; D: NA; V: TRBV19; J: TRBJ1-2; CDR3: CASSMGWRRANYGYTF
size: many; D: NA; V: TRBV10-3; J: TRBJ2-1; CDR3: CAISGRRQSSYNEQFF